The clone carrying this T cell receptor (beta chain) was seen at least ten times. Germline V gene sequence: CDR1 DFQATT, CDR2 SNEGSKA (reference sequence). This CDR3 has 14 amino acids. The V gene lost 5 bases and the J gene lost 0 bases, with 11 bases spanning the gap. These data are taken from a study of low-dose radiotherapy and immunotherapy resistance in tumors. The time point here: before trial treatment. TRAV- and TRBV-specific primers were used for first-strand cDNA, which covered alpha and beta chains. TCRs were put through 20 PCR cycles of amplification with Phusion. A constant-region primer and the V-primer adapter served as the primer pair. In TCRdb, the reads were re-called with MiXCR into one record per CDR3 protein. The data contain 60,000 to 75,000 distinct CDR3 sequences, about a quarter of them seen just once; the ten biggest clones take up approximately 7%.

The chain employs TRBV20-1 and TRBJ1-3; the D gene is possibly TRBD1 (6 bases). The source material was PBMCs, sampled before treatment. The clonotype was recovered from a male donor with rectosigmoid adenocarcinoma. The CDR3 is CSAVDRNSGNTIYF. The CDR3 DNA reads TGCAGTGCTGTAGACAGGAACTCTGGAAACACCATATATTTT.